Listed below are T cell receptor beta chains from one sample, sequenced in a study of blood T cell repertoires in COVID-19. This table comes from immunoSEQ multiplex PCR, and its TCRdb copy is limited to in-frame clones, with some not included. The table lists 130,000 to 150,000 clones, 65% to 80% of them singletons. Sequencing input: peripheral blood. The receptors here all came from a man in his fifties or sixties with acute or convalescent COVID-19. Each CDR3 is given with its conserved first and last residue.

CAISESFVQYF	TRBV10-3	TRBJ2-7
CATRRTGAAGGRSTDTQYF	TRBV24-1	TRBJ2-3
CASSVNSNYGYTF	TRBV2	TRBJ1-2
CASSRTGTYGYTF	TRBV19	TRBJ1-2
CASSHRLTSYEQYF	TRBV23-1	TRBJ2-7
CASSSGTGSGNTIYF	TRBV27	TRBJ1-3
CASSKGTGGGETQYF	TRBV5-1	TRBJ2-5
CASSLGSGSHEQYF	TRBV5-1	TRBJ2-7
CASSQTSGSDEQFF	TRBV5-1	TRBJ2-1
CASSFLGQSSYEQYF	TRBV27	TRBJ2-7
CASSETAGGRTDTQYF	TRBV9	TRBJ2-3